This is a list of T cell receptor beta chains from one sample in a study of vaccination effects on CD4 cells after COVID-19. Their cognate antigens are unknown. Here immunoSEQ multiplex PCR was the method, and the copy in TCRdb shows in-frame clones only, minus some. Of 20,000 to 25,000 clones listed, roughly 80% were seen once; the top ten hold around 40%. The material was CD4+ T cells from PBMCs cultured with a peptide pool, obtained before COVID-19 vaccination. The receptors originated from a human donor who had a prior SARS-CoV-2 infection. The CDR3 runs from the conserved cysteine through the conserved F or W.

>TRBV3-1/TRBV3-2|TRBJ2-6
CASSPRPSSGANVLTF
>TRBV11-3|TRBJ2-2
CASSQGGLLLGELFF
>TRBV7-2|TRBJ1-5
CASSLYPGGNQPQHF
>TRBV5-4|TRBJ2-5
CASSLDGRGGTQYF
>TRBV6-4|TRBJ2-2
CASSDSDRADTGELFF
>TRBV7-9|TRBJ1-3
CASSLGGSGNTIYF
>TRBV6-1|TRBJ2-4
CASSGRDRGAKNIQYF
>TRBV14|TRBJ2-1
CASSPGMPSYNEQFF
>TRBV30|TRBJ2-5
CAWSVSGEGTQYF
>TRBV9|TRBJ2-2
CASTRNGELFF
>TRBV7-3|TRBJ2-7
CASSLGGGLNYEQYF
>TRBV4-1|TRBJ2-1
CASSLLAGGLFVEGNEQFF
>TRBV7-2|TRBJ2-3
CASSRVLSERAQYF
>TRBV4-1|TRBJ1-2
CASSQDVRGEHGYTF
>TRBV5-4|TRBJ2-3
CASSLGLAGSTDTQYF
>TRBV25-1|TRBJ2-7
CASSPTSGPYEQYF
>TRBV5-1|TRBJ2-5
CASRPTSGGALETQYF
>TRBV5-1|TRBJ2-5
CASSGRQQETQYF
>TRBV19|TRBJ2-5
CASSPGQVQETQYF
>TRBV4-2|TRBJ2-3
CASSQLAEDTQYF
>TRBV11-2|TRBJ2-3
CASAFTAGGVTDTQYF
>TRBV18|TRBJ2-1
CASSDFGDRGRYEQFF
>TRBV6-4|TRBJ2-3
CASSLIVTGSTDTQYF
>TRBV5-1|TRBJ2-7
CASSYRGGTGLGEQYF
>TRBV7-2|TRBJ1-6
CASSSGGDGNSPLHF
>TRBV7-9|TRBJ2-2
CASKNLQGAQNTGELFF
>TRBV18|TRBJ1-4
CASSPVGLGGEKLFF
>TRBV4-1|TRBJ2-3
CASSPSGQGLTDTQYF
>TRBV6-1|TRBJ1-1
CASSEDFWGMNTEAFF
>TRBV10-3|TRBJ1-2
CAISESRDTWTDYGYTF
>TRBV2|TRBJ2-4
CASSAQGLAKNIQYF